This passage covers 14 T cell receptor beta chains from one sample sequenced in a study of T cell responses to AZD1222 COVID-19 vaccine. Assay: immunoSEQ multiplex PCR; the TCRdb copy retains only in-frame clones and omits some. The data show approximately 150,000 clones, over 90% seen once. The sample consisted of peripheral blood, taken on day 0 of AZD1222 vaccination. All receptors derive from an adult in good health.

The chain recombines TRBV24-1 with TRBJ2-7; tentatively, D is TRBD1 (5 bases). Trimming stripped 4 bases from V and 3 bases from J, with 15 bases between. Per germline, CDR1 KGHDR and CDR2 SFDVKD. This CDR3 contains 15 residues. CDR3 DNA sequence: TGTGCCACCAGTGAGTTTACAGGCCTACACTACGAGCAGTACTTC. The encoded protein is CATSEFTGLHYEQYF.

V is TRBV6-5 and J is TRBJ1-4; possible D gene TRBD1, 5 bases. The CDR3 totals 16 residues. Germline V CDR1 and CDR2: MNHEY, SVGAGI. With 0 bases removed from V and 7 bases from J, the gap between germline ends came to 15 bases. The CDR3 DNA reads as TGTGCCAGCAGTTACTCGAAAGGGCAAAGGGGTGAAAAACTGTTTTTT. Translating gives CASSYSKGQRGEKLFF.

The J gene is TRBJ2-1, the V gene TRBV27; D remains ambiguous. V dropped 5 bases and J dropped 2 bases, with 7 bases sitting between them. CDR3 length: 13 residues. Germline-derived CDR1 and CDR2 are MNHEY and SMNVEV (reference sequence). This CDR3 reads CASSRFPYNEQFF. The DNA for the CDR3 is TGTGCCAGCAGTCGATTCCCCTACAATGAGCAGTTCTTC.

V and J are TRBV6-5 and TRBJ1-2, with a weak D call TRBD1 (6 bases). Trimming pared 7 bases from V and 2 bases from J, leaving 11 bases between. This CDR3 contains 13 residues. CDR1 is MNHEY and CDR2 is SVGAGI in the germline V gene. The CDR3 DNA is TGTGCCAGCAAGGACAGTACCAACTATGGCTACACCTTC. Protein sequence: CASKDSTNYGYTF.

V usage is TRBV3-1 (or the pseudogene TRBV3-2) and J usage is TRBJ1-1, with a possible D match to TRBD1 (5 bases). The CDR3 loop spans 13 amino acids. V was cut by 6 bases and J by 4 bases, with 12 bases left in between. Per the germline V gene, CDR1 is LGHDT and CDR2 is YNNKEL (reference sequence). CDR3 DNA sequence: TGTGCCAGCAGTTCTCAGGGCTCCACTGAAGCTTTCTTT. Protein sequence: CASSSQGSTEAFF.

The CDR3 protein is CASSPDRGYNEQFF. The CDR3 coding sequence is TGTGCCAGCAGTCCAGACAGGGGGTACAATGAGCAGTTCTTC. This sequence joins TRBV6-2 or TRBV6-3 and TRBJ2-1; 9 bases map to TRBD1. The CDR3 extends over 14 amino acids. From germline, CDR1 is MNHEY and CDR2 SVGEGT. J lost 4 bases, V lost 5 bases, and 3 bases had no gene match.

Written as DNA, the CDR3 is TGTGCCACCAGCAGAGGGACGGGAGGCTACAATGAGCAGTTCTTC. Protein sequence: CATSRGTGGYNEQFF. V gene TRBV15 combines with J gene TRBJ2-1, with 7 bases identical to TRBD2. Germline V gene lookup returns CDR1 LNHNV and CDR2 YYDKDF (reference sequence). J gave up 3 bases and V 1 base, and 3 bases lay outside the gene matches. CDR3 length: 15 amino acids.

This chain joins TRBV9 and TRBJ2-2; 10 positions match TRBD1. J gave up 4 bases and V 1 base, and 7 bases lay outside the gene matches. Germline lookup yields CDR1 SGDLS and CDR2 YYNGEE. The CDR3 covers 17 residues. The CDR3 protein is CASSVTGTGAVTGELFF. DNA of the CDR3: TGTGCCAGCAGCGTAACCGGGACAGGGGCGGTCACCGGGGAGCTGTTTTTT.

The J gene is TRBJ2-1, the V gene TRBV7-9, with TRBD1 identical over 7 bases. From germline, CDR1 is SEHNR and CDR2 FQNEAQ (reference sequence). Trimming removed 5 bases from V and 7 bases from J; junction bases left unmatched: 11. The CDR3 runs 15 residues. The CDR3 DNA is TGTGCCAGCAGCATAAGGGACAGAAAATTAAATGAGCAGTTCTTC. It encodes CASSIRDRKLNEQFF. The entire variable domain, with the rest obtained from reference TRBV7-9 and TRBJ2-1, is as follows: DTGVSQNPRHKITKRGQNVTFRCDPISEHNRLYWYRQTLGQGPEFLTYFQNEAQLEKSRLLSDRFSAERPKGSFSTLEIQRTEQGDSAMYLCASSIRDRKLNEQFFGPGTRLTVL.

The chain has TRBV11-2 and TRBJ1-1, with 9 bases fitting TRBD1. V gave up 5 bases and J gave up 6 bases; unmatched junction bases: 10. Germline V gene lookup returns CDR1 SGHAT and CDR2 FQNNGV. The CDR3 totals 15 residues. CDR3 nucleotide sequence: TGTGCCAGCAGCCCCCGGGGGGGACAGGGTTCTGAAGCTTTCTTT. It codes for CASSPRGGQGSEAFF.

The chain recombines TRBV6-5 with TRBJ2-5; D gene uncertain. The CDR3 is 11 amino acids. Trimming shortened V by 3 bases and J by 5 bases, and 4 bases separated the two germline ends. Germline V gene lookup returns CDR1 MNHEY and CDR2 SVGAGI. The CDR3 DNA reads TGTGCCAGCAGTTATGGCGAGACCCAGTACTTC. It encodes CASSYGETQYF.

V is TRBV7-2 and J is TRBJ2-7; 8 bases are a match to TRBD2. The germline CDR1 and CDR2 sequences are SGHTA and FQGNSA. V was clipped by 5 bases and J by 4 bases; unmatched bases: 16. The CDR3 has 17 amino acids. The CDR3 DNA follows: TGTGCCAGCAGCCCTCAACGAGGGAGCGGGAGAGATTACGAGCAGTACTTC. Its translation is CASSPQRGSGRDYEQYF.

The CDR3 nucleotides are TGTGCCAGCAGCTTAGCCGGGACAATGAGCTCCTACGAGCAGTACTTC. This sequence encodes CASSLAGTMSSYEQYF. This chain connects TRBV7-3 to TRBJ2-7, with D possibly being TRBD1 (6 bases). The CDR3 spans 16 residues. The V end lost 2 bases, the J end lost 0 bases, and 14 bases lay between the germline ends. Germline CDR1 SGHTA, CDR2 FQGTGA.

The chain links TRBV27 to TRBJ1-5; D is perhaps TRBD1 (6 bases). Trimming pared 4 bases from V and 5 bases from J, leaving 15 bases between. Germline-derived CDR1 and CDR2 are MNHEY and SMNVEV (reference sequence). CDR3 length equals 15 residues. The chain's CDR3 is CASSSSWTADQPQHF. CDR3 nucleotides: TGTGCCAGCAGTTCGTCCTGGACAGCGGATCAGCCCCAGCATTTT.